Following are 9 T cell receptor beta chains from one sample sequenced in a study of T cells in narcolepsy. Sequencing used immunoSEQ multiplex PCR; TCRdb keeps in-frame clones, though not all of them. Here the sample spans 15,000 to 20,000 clones, 80% to 90% being singletons. The material sequenced was memory (CD45RA-) CD4+ T cells from blood. The receptors were gathered from a human donor in good health.

This chain connects TRBV19 to TRBJ2-7; possibly TRBD2 for D (5 bases). CDR1 and CDR2 from the germline V gene are LNHDA and SQIVND (reference sequence). The V end was cut by 5 bases, the J end by 2 bases, with 13 bases between. This CDR3 comprises 14 residues. In DNA, the CDR3 is TGTGCCAGTAGTGACACGGGGTCCACCTACGAGCAGTACTTC. It encodes CASSDTGSTYEQYF.

The chain uses TRBV10-1 and TRBJ2-7; D is unresolved. The CDR3 length is 14 residues. Germline V gene sequence: CDR1 WNHNN, CDR2 SYGVQD (reference sequence). V shed 2 bases and J shed 2 bases, with 10 bases lying between them. The CDR3 nucleotides read TGCGCCAGCAGTGAGGGCCTGGGTGCCTACGAGCAGTACTTC. Protein sequence: CASSEGLGAYEQYF.

In its sample, this clone was seen a few times. The chain couples TRBV5-6 to TRBJ1-1; D remains unclear. The CDR3 length is 13 residues. The V end was cut by 5 bases, the J end by 4 bases, with 12 bases between. From germline, CDR1 is SGHDT and CDR2 YYEEEE. The DNA for the CDR3 is TGTGCCAGCAGGTCACGTGGTGGCACTGAAGCTTTCTTT. This sequence encodes CASRSRGGTEAFF.

The V call is TRBV11-3, the J call TRBJ2-3; D is unclear. The CDR3 consists of 12 residues. Germline CDR1 SGHNT, CDR2 YENEEA. Trimming left V 3 bases short and J 2 bases short, with 3 bases between. The CDR3 DNA sequence: TGTGCCAGCAGCTTCCACACAGATACGCAGTATTTT. It encodes CASSFHTDTQYF.

The rearrangement joins TRBV2 to TRBJ1-2; tentatively, D is TRBD1 (6 bases). Germline V CDR1 and CDR2: SNHLY, FYNNEI. CDR3 length equals 15 residues. V was cut by 4 bases and J by 4 bases, with 16 bases left in between. For the CDR3, the DNA is TGTGCCAGCAGTGTTAGGGGGGACTTAGCCTATGGCTACACCTTC. Its protein is CASSVRGDLAYGYTF.

The CDR3: CASSAPGSLLPYEQYF. CDR3 bases: TGTGCCAGCAGCGCCCCAGGGAGCCTTTTACCCTACGAGCAGTACTTC. The J gene is TRBJ2-7, the V gene TRBV5-8; D might be TRBD1 or TRBD2, each matching 5 bases. The CDR3 is 16 residues long. CDR1 is SGHTS, CDR2 YDEGEE, per germline. V shed 4 bases and J shed 2 bases, with 19 bases lying between them.

The rearrangement joins TRBV5-6 to TRBJ1-3; no clear D gene. This CDR3 has 13 residues. Trimming left V 4 bases short and J 4 bases short, with 9 bases between. Germline CDR1 and CDR2: SGHDT and YYEEEE. CDR3 sequence: CASSLPSGNTIYF. The CDR3 nucleotides are TGTGCCAGCAGCCTCCCCTCAGGAAACACCATATATTTT.

The chain combines TRBV5-4 with TRBJ1-1; 9 bases fit TRBD1. V lost 4 bases, J lost 0 bases, and 1 base stayed unmatched. This CDR3 region has 14 residues. From germline, CDR1 is SGHNT and CDR2 YYREEE (reference sequence). For the CDR3, the DNA is TGTGCCAGCAGCGGGGACAGGGTGAACACTGAAGCTTTCTTT. Its protein product is CASSGDRVNTEAFF.

This chain joins TRBV28 and TRBJ1-3; TRBD1 is a possible D gene (6 bases). CDR3 length: 15 residues. The ends were cut back, 7 bases at V and 8 bases at J, with 21 bases in the middle. Germline loops: CDR1 MDHEN, CDR2 SYDVKM. CDR3 bases: TGTGCCAGCAAACCGGGACACAGAGTCGGGGACACCATATATTTT. It specifies CASKPGHRVGDTIYF.